The subject of this entry is one T cell receptor (beta chain). This sample was taken from a study of T cell changes during pregnancy in multiple sclerosis. Between the trimmed V and J ends, which lost 2 bases and 5 bases, there was a span of 18 bases. Per the germline V gene, CDR1 is GTSNPN and CDR2 is SVGIG (reference sequence). This CDR3 contains 16 residues. Profiling relied on immunoSEQ multiplex PCR, and the TCRdb table lists in-frame clones only, not all of them. Among approximately 90,000 clones listed, around 94% were seen once. The chain combines TRBV30 with TRBJ1-4, with D possibly TRBD1 on 6 matching bases. The clonotype originates from a female donor with multiple sclerosis, enrolled in a pregnancy study. The sample here was peripheral blood, taken in the third trimester of pregnancy. As DNA, the CDR3 is TGTGCCTGGAGTACCCTTCCGGACAGAAGAAATGAAAAACTGTTTTTT. It is translated as CAWSTLPDRRNEKLFF.